Following are 29 T cell receptor beta chains from one sample sequenced in a study of T cells in tuberculosis. The table came from immunoSEQ multiplex PCR; TCRdb's copy has only in-frame clones and leaves some out. The table includes over 25,000 clones, just under 97% detected once. The sample taken for sequencing was PBMCs. Source of these receptors: a donor between 5 and 29 years old with latent tuberculosis or without tuberculosis infection.

The V call is TRBV19, the J call TRBJ2-3; 11 positions agree with TRBD2. CDR3 length: 18 residues. Germline CDR1 and CDR2: LNHDA and SQIVND (reference sequence). Trimming took 10 bases from V and 5 from J; bases not matched to a gene: 20. DNA for the CDR3: TGTGCCACCCCAAGGTCCGGATTAGCGGGGGGGTACGAAGATACGCAGTATTTT. Translation: CATPRSGLAGGYEDTQYF.

This clone was detected once. Here the CDR3 reads CASSLRGTSGADTQYF. The DNA for the CDR3 is TGTGCCAGCAGCTTAAGAGGGACTAGCGGCGCAGATACGCAGTATTTT. The chain carries TRBV7-3 and TRBJ2-3; 11 nucleotides agree with TRBD2. The CDR3 is 16 residues long. Germline CDR1 and CDR2: SGHTA and FQGTGA. The V and J ends lost 1 base and 4 bases, in that order; junction bases with no gene match: 4.

V and J are TRBV5-4 and TRBJ2-3; 14 bases line up with TRBD2. CDR1 SGHNT and CDR2 YYREEE come from the germline V gene (reference sequence). This CDR3 spans 16 amino acids. V was pared by 3 bases and J by 4 bases, with 4 bases of the junction left unmatched. The CDR3 nucleotides are TGTGCCAGCAGCTCGACTAGCGGGGGGGTGGCAGATACGCAGTATTTT. Protein: CASSSTSGGVADTQYF.

The V call is TRBV5-1, the J call TRBJ2-1; TRBD2 matches at 11 bases. The junction had 11 bases not matched to a gene; V was cut back by 0 bases and J by 12 bases. The CDR3 consists of 16 residues. The germline gives CDR1 SGHRS, CDR2 YFSETQ. The CDR3 spells CASSLALGTSGSVQFF. CDR3 nucleotides: TGCGCCAGCAGCTTGGCCCTCGGGACTAGCGGTTCGGTGCAGTTCTTC.

This clone has just one count. J is TRBJ2-7 and V is TRBV5-1; D is perhaps TRBD1 (6 bases). V was cut by 0 bases and J by 0 bases, with 7 bases left in between. The V gene's germline CDR1 is SGHRS and CDR2 YFSETQ. CDR3 length: 14 residues. CDR3 DNA sequence: TGCGCCAGCAGCTTGGGGACAGACTCCTACGAGCAGTACTTC. Protein: CASSLGTDSYEQYF.

The rearrangement links TRBV5-1 to TRBJ2-1, with TRBD1 matching 7 bases. CDR3 length: 16 residues. Germline-derived CDR1 and CDR2 are SGHRS and YFSETQ. Losses at the gene ends were 3 bases for V and 6 bases for J; bases not matched to a gene: 12. The CDR3 loop reads CASSWETGSRGNEQFF. The CDR3 DNA sequence: TGCGCCAGCAGCTGGGAGACAGGGTCAAGGGGCAATGAGCAGTTCTTC.

This chain links TRBV7-8 with TRBJ2-1; tentative D call: TRBD2 (9 bases). Trimming shortened V by 5 bases and J by 8 bases, and 22 bases separated the two germline ends. The CDR3 has 16 residues. The germline gives CDR1 SGHVS, CDR2 FQNEAQ. The CDR3 sequence is CASSPGGGRARYEQFF. CDR3 DNA: TGTGCCAGCAGCCCAGGGGGCGGGAGGGCCCGCTATGAGCAGTTCTTC.

The chain employs TRBV5-4 and TRBJ2-4; 10 bases match TRBD2. CDR1 is SGHNT, CDR2 YYREEE, per germline (reference sequence). The CDR3 runs to 16 residues. After removal of 2 bases from V and 7 bases from J, the junction contained 9 bases not matched to a gene. CDR3 nucleotide sequence: TGTGCCAGCAGCTTTTTTTTAGCGGGAGGTGGTAACATTCAGTACTTC. Amino acids: CASSFFLAGGGNIQYF.

V usage is TRBV6-5 and J usage is TRBJ2-2, with TRBD1 matching over 10 bases. V shed 6 bases and J 6 bases; nucleotides not matched to a gene: 7. This CDR3 is 15 amino acids long. Germline V gene sequence: CDR1 MNHEY, CDR2 SVGAGI. The CDR3 region is CASSPDRGPAGELFF. In nucleotides, the CDR3 is TGTGCCAGCAGCCCCGACAGGGGGCCTGCCGGGGAGCTGTTTTTT.

The chain carries TRBV13 and TRBJ2-1; D might be TRBD1 (6 bases). The CDR3 runs to 15 residues. Between the trimmed V and J ends, which lost 3 bases and 7 bases, there was a span of 16 bases. Looked up from germline, CDR1 is PRHDT and CDR2 is FYEKMQ (reference sequence). In DNA form, the CDR3 reads TGTGCCAGCAGCTTCACCCAGGGGATAGGGAATGAGCAGTTCTTC. This translates into CASSFTQGIGNEQFF. The full variable domain, with the rest looked up from reference TRBV13 and TRBJ2-1, is AAGVIQSPRHLIKEKRETATLKCYPIPRHDTVYWYQQGPGQDPQFLISFYEKMQSDKGSIPDRFSAQQFSDYHSELNMSSLELGDSALYFCASSFTQGIGNEQFFGPGTRLTVL.

CDR3 bases: TGTGCCATCAGTGAGTCGACGAGGAGCGGCCCCTACGAGCAGTACTTC. The encoded protein is CAISESTRSGPYEQYF. This sequence joins TRBV10-3 and TRBJ2-7; tentative D call: TRBD2 (5 bases). Per the germline V gene, CDR1 is ENHRY and CDR2 is SYGVKD. The CDR3 is 16 amino acids. V was trimmed by 0 bases and J by 2 bases, leaving 14 bases between them.

The chain carries TRBV6-5 and TRBJ1-1; D remains unclear. V shed 0 bases and J shed 0 bases, with 11 bases lying between them. In germline, CDR1 is MNHEY, CDR2 SVGAGI. The CDR3 runs 16 residues. The CDR3 nucleotides read TGTGCCAGCAGTTACTCGAGAGGTTACCTGAACACTGAAGCTTTCTTT. It yields the protein CASSYSRGYLNTEAFF.

The rearrangement joins TRBV11-2 to TRBJ1-5; D not resolved. Trimming cost V 1 base and J 1 base, with 8 bases left between them. In germline, CDR1 is SGHAT, CDR2 FQNNGV. The CDR3 consists of 15 residues. CDR3 bases: TGTGCCAGCAGCTTAGGGGCATTGAGCAATCAGCCCCAGCATTTT. It specifies CASSLGALSNQPQHF.

V usage is TRBV28 and J usage is TRBJ1-2; tentative D call: TRBD1 (6 bases). CDR1 and CDR2 from the germline V gene are MDHEN and SYDVKM. The CDR3 covers 15 residues. V lost 8 bases to trimming and J lost 7 bases, with 23 bases between them. CDR3 sequence reads: CASRVDRLSLRGYTF. In DNA form, the CDR3 reads TGTGCCAGCCGGGTAGACAGGTTATCTCTCCGTGGCTACACCTTC.

V usage is TRBV27 and J usage is TRBJ2-2, with 10 positions matching TRBD2. Trimming removed 5 bases from V and 6 bases from J; junction bases left unmatched: 9. From germline, CDR1 is MNHEY and CDR2 SMNVEV (reference sequence). There are 16 residues in the CDR3. CDR3 DNA: TGTGCCAGCAGTAGAAGAGCGGGGGGGCGTGCCGGGGAGCTGTTTTTT. It translates to CASSRRAGGRAGELFF.

The chain is built from TRBV27 and TRBJ2-7; 7 nucleotides match TRBD1. The germline gives CDR1 MNHEY, CDR2 SMNVEV (reference sequence). The CDR3 is 14 residues long. Trimming cost V 5 bases and J 0 bases; bases outside gene matches: 4. This chain's CDR3 is CASSRTGSSYEQYF. CDR3 coding DNA: TGTGCCAGCAGTCGGACAGGTTCCTCCTACGAGCAGTACTTC.

This clone appeared a single time. V gene TRBV27 combines with J gene TRBJ2-6; D not resolved. In germline, CDR1 is MNHEY, CDR2 SMNVEV (reference sequence). Trimming removed 3 bases at V and 0 bases at J, with 3 bases between. The CDR3 loop spans 14 amino acids. The CDR3 nucleotides are TGTGCCAGCAGTTTCCGCTCTGGGGCCAACGTCCTGACTTTC. Translating gives CASSFRSGANVLTF.

The CDR3 DNA sequence: TGCGCCAGCAGCAAGGGGGCGGCGAACACCGGGGAGCTGTTTTTT. It is translated as CASSKGAANTGELFF. The V and J genes are TRBV5-1 and TRBJ2-2; 7 bases agree with TRBD1. Trimming took 4 bases from V and 0 from J; bases not matched to a gene: 3. The CDR3 has 15 residues. CDR1 and CDR2 (germline): SGHRS, YFSETQ.

The DNA of the CDR3 is TGTGCCACCCATCTAGCGGGGCCTTTCACTAGCACAGATACGCAGTATTTT. It is translated as CATHLAGPFTSTDTQYF. The rearrangement uses TRBV28 and TRBJ2-3, with 9 nucleotides matching TRBD2. The germline gives CDR1 MDHEN, CDR2 SYDVKM. There are 17 residues in the CDR3. J lost 0 bases, V lost 10 bases, and 14 bases had no gene match.

CDR3 sequence reads: CASSLGQGYDYTF. The CDR3 DNA reads TGTGCCAGCAGTTTAGGACAGGGTTACGACTACACCTTC. V and J are TRBV27 and TRBJ1-2; 8 bases agree with TRBD1. The junction had 6 bases not matched to a gene; V was cut back by 2 bases and J by 10 bases. CDR1 and CDR2 (germline): MNHEY, SMNVEV (reference sequence). This CDR3 has 13 residues.

The chain carries TRBV5-6 and TRBJ2-5, with D unresolved. Germline V gene lookup returns CDR1 SGHDT and CDR2 YYEEEE. V shed 0 bases and J shed 0 bases, with 3 bases lying between them. The CDR3 is made up of 13 amino acids. CDR3 region: CASSLANQETQYF. Written as DNA, the CDR3 is TGTGCCAGCAGCTTGGCCAACCAAGAGACCCAGTACTTC. The full variable domain, its missing parts supplied by reference TRBV5-6 and TRBJ2-5, is DAGVTQSPTHLIKTRGQQVTLRCSPKSGHDTVSWYQQALGQGPQFIFQYYEEEERQRGNFPDRFSGHQFPNYSSELNVNALLLGDSALYLCASSLANQETQYFGPGTRLLVL.

This clone was observed once. CDR3 nucleotide sequence: TGTGCCAGCAGTGATTGGCGGAAAGAGACCCAGTACTTC. Its protein is CASSDWRKETQYF. This chain links TRBV2 with TRBJ2-5; D is unresolved. Per germline, CDR1 SNHLY and CDR2 FYNNEI. The V end was cut by 3 bases, the J end by 3 bases, with 8 bases between. The CDR3 length is 13 residues.

This chain uses TRBV27 with TRBJ1-1; the D is unclear. The CDR3 spans 15 residues. In germline, CDR1 is MNHEY, CDR2 SMNVEV (reference sequence). V was trimmed by 3 bases and J by 5 bases, leaving 16 bases between them. CDR3 amino acids: CASSFLRELGTEAFF. The CDR3 DNA follows: TGTGCCAGCAGTTTCCTGAGGGAATTAGGTACTGAAGCTTTCTTT.

This chain uses TRBV2 with TRBJ2-3, with TRBD1 as a possible D gene (7 bases). The length of the CDR3 is 15 residues. Germline V CDR1 and CDR2: SNHLY, FYNNEI. V was trimmed by 3 bases and J by 5 bases, leaving 15 bases between them. CDR3 DNA: TGTGCCAGCAGTGATCGTACAGGGGAGGTAGATACGCAGTATTTT. As protein: CASSDRTGEVDTQYF.

The CDR3 here is CASSVASGSSYNEQFF. CDR3 DNA sequence: TGTGCCAGCAGCGTAGCTAGCGGGAGCTCCTACAATGAGCAGTTCTTC. This sequence joins TRBV5-4 and TRBJ2-1, with TRBD2 matching 10 bases. After removal of 4 bases from V and 0 bases from J, the junction contained 4 bases not matched to a gene. This CDR3 is built from 16 residues. The V gene's germline CDR1 is SGHNT and CDR2 YYREEE (reference sequence).

The chain couples TRBV7-9 to TRBJ2-7; 8 nucleotides agree with TRBD1. Germline V gene lookup returns CDR1 SEHNR and CDR2 FQNEAQ (reference sequence). The CDR3 runs 16 residues. V lost 5 bases to trimming and J lost 0 bases; unmatched junction nucleotides: 9. The CDR3 spells CASSLRRDRPSYEQYF. The CDR3 nucleotides read TGTGCCAGCAGCCTAAGGCGGGACAGGCCCTCCTACGAGCAGTACTTC.

The chain combines TRBV10-2 with TRBJ1-1; 8 bases map to TRBD1. In germline, CDR1 is WSHSY, CDR2 SAAADI. The CDR3 has 15 amino acids. V was clipped by 5 bases and J by 5 bases; unmatched bases: 10. CDR3: CASSRLQGEGTEAFF. The CDR3 nucleotides read TGCGCCAGCAGTAGATTACAGGGGGAAGGAACTGAAGCTTTCTTT.

The V call is TRBV7-9, the J call TRBJ2-1; 9 nucleotides agree with TRBD2. The junction had 12 bases not matched to a gene; V was cut back by 5 bases and J by 10 bases. Germline CDR1 SEHNR, CDR2 FQNEAQ (reference sequence). The CDR3 is 15 amino acids. CDR3 in amino acids: CASSPRDSGGPEQFF. CDR3 DNA: TGTGCCAGCAGCCCTCGGGATAGCGGGGGCCCGGAGCAGTTCTTC.

V is TRBV5-1 and J is TRBJ2-7; the match to TRBD1 covers 9 bases. CDR3 length: 14 residues. Trimming cost V 4 bases and J 5 bases; bases outside gene matches: 7. Germline loops: CDR1 SGHRS, CDR2 YFSETQ. CDR3 DNA sequence: TGCGCCAGCAGCGAGGGACAGGGAAAGGACGAGCAGTACTTC. Protein: CASSEGQGKDEQYF.